This passage covers 22 T cell receptor beta chains from one sample sequenced in a study of CD8 T cells in ankylosing spondylitis. TCRdb fed the 5' RACE reads into MiXCR, producing one record per CDR3 protein. Found here are 250,000 to 350,000 distinct CDR3 sequences, about 19% of them singletons; the top ten hold around 7.8%. The sequenced sample consisted of blood, either unsorted or a sorted T cell fraction (not recorded which). The receptors derive from a male donor with ankylosing spondylitis or in good health (not recorded which).

The chain combines TRBV5-1 with TRBJ2-7, with 7 nucleotides matching TRBD2. Trimming removed 1 base from V and 0 bases from J; junction bases left unmatched: 7. CDR3 length equals 16 residues. Germline loops: CDR1 SGHRS, CDR2 YFSETQ. The CDR3 DNA is TGCGCCAGCAGCTTGTATGCGGGAGCAAGCTCCTACGAGCAGTACGTC. This gives the protein CASSLYAGASSYEQYV.

This rearrangement joins TRBV7-8 to TRBJ2-3, with 11 bases lining up with TRBD2. CDR1 is SGHVS and CDR2 is FQNEAQ in the germline V gene. After removal of 6 bases from V and 0 bases from J, the junction contained 5 bases not matched to a gene. CDR3 size: 16 residues. The DNA of the CDR3 is TGTGCCAGCAGATCAGGACTAGCGGGCAGCACAGATACGCAGTATTTT. This gives the protein CASRSGLAGSTDTQYF.

The chain has TRBV12-3 or TRBV12-4 and TRBJ1-5; TRBD1 might be the D (6 bases). With 3 bases removed from V and 4 bases from J, the gap between germline ends came to 13 bases. The CDR3 length is 15 residues. Here the CDR3 reads CASSFQGSGNQPQHF. The CDR3 DNA is TGTGCCAGCAGTTTTCAGGGGAGTGGAAATCAGCCCCAGCATTTT.

A few counts support this clonotype. This rearrangement joins TRBV19 to TRBJ2-1; 11 bases agree with TRBD1. The CDR3 sequence is 15 residues long. Germline-derived CDR1 and CDR2 are LNHDA and SQIVND (reference sequence). V lost 7 bases, J lost 7 bases, and 9 bases stayed unmatched. The CDR3 DNA reads TGTGCCAGTAAGAAAGGGGACAGGGGGGGAAATGAGCAGTTCTTC. Its translation: CASKKGDRGGNEQFF.

This clonotype was recorded a few times. V usage is TRBV5-4 and J usage is TRBJ1-1; D is possibly TRBD1 (6 bases). The CDR3 loop spans 14 amino acids. Germline V gene sequence: CDR1 SGHNT, CDR2 YYREEE (reference sequence). The V end lost 3 bases, the J end lost 4 bases, and 13 bases lay between the germline ends. CDR3 region: CASSSVDSSTEAFF. CDR3 DNA sequence: TGTGCCAGCAGCTCGGTGGACAGTTCCACTGAAGCTTTCTTT. The full variable domain, in which reference TRBV5-4 and TRBJ1-1 provide the parts outside the CDR3, is ETGVTQSPTHLIKTRGQQVTLRCSSQSGHNTVSWYQQALGQGPQFIFQYYREEENGRGNFPPRFSGLQFPNYSSELNVNALELDDSALYLCASSSVDSSTEAFFGQGTRLTVV.

This clonotype was observed a few times. The V and J genes are TRBV5-1 and TRBJ2-5; 7 bases are shared with TRBD2. Trimming at V came to 2 bases and at J to 3 bases, leaving 7 bases not matched to a gene. This CDR3 contains 15 residues. CDR1 SGHRS and CDR2 YFSETQ come from the germline V gene. CDR3 protein: CASSLGLGMEETQYF. CDR3 bases: TGCGCCAGCAGCTTAGGACTAGGAATGGAAGAGACCCAGTACTTC.

The rearrangement uses TRBV5-1 and TRBJ2-1, with D tentatively TRBD2 (6 bases). From germline, CDR1 is SGHRS and CDR2 YFSETQ. There are 15 residues in the CDR3. The V and J ends lost 0 bases and 6 bases respectively, with 13 bases between them. The chain's CDR3 is CASSLGGTGTNEQFF. The CDR3 nucleotides are TGCGCCAGCAGCTTGGGCGGGACGGGTACCAATGAGCAGTTCTTC.

V gene TRBV12-3 or TRBV12-4 combines with J gene TRBJ2-1; no firm D call. The CDR3 consists of 11 residues. V lost 8 bases to trimming and J lost 2 bases, with 4 bases between them. The CDR3 sequence is CASEAYNEQFF. CDR3 in DNA: TGTGCCAGCGAGGCCTACAATGAGCAGTTCTTC.

This clonotype has a handful of counts. The DNA is omitted, as the CDR3 cannot be located on it reliably, and the CDR3 follows TCRdb's listing. V usage is TRBV28 and J usage is TRBJ2-1; the table's D call of TRBD2 was not tested on the DNA. The CDR3 contains 15 residues when both ends are counted. Per germline, CDR1 MDHEN and CDR2 SYDVKM. The chain's CDR3 is CASSFLAAGADEQFF.

The chain links TRBV20-1 to TRBJ2-3; TRBD2 matches 7 bases. The CDR3 sequence is 15 residues long. V shed 3 bases, J shed 2 bases, and the junction held 8 bases outside the gene matches. Germline V gives CDR1 DFQATT, CDR2 SNEGSKA (reference sequence). The CDR3 DNA reads TGCAGTGCTAGGCGGGCTAGCGGACCCACAGATACGCAGTATTTT. Its protein product is CSARRASGPTDTQYF.

The count of this clonotype is one. The chain combines TRBV7-3 with TRBJ2-1; 8 nucleotides line up with TRBD2. CDR3 length equals 15 residues. Germline CDR1 reads SGHTA; CDR2 reads FQGTGA. The junction had 4 bases not matched to a gene; V was cut back by 4 bases and J by 2 bases. CDR3 nucleotides: TGTGCCAGCAGCTCCGTAGCGGGAACCTACAATGAGCAGTTCTTC. Amino acids: CASSSVAGTYNEQFF.

There are a few counts of this clonotype. This chain links TRBV6-1 with TRBJ2-4, with D perhaps matching TRBD1 (6 bases). V was cut by 6 bases and J by 1 base, with 16 bases left in between. The CDR3 has 16 amino acids. Germline loops: CDR1 MNHNS, CDR2 SASEGT. The CDR3 nucleotides read TGTGCCAGCAGACAACAGGGAAAGGGGGCCAAAAACATTCAGTACTTC. This codes for CASRQQGKGAKNIQYF.

This clonotype was recorded at least ten times. The chain recombines TRBV12-3 or TRBV12-4 with TRBJ1-1; 7 bases align to TRBD1. The CDR3 sequence is 15 residues long. V was clipped by 7 bases and J by 0 bases; unmatched bases: 8. This chain's CDR3 is CASTLTGHMNTEAFF. CDR3 coding DNA: TGTGCCAGCACCTTGACAGGGCACATGAACACTGAAGCTTTCTTT.

This clonotype was recorded a few times. The chain combines TRBV29-1 with TRBJ1-1; D may be TRBD1 (6 bases). Germline CDR1 is SQVTM and CDR2 is ANQGSEA. CDR3 size: 11 residues. V lost 8 bases and J 0 bases, leaving 7 bases between the germline ends. CDR3: CSYRVNTEAFF. The CDR3 coding sequence is TGCAGCTACAGGGTGAACACTGAAGCTTTCTTT. Full variable domain (outside the CDR3, taken from reference TRBV29-1 and TRBJ1-1): SAVISQKPSRDICQRGTSLTIQCQVDSQVTMMFWYRQQPGQSLTLIATANQGSEATYESGFVIDKFPISRPNLTFSTLTVSNMSPEDSSIYLCSYRVNTEAFFGQGTRLTVV.

Written as DNA, the CDR3 is TGCGCCAGCAGCTTGGAGGGCTATGCGAACACCGGGGAGCTGTTTTTT. Residues: CASSLEGYANTGELFF. The rearrangement joins TRBV5-1 to TRBJ2-2; D is uncertain. CDR1 is SGHRS and CDR2 is YFSETQ in the germline V gene. The CDR3 contains 16 residues. V lost 0 bases and J 0 bases, leaving 9 bases between the germline ends. Drawing the rest from reference TRBV5-1 and TRBJ2-2, the complete variable domain is KAGVTQTPRYLIKTRGQQVTLSCSPISGHRSVSWYQQTPGQGLQFLFEYFSETQRNKGNFPGRFSGRQFSNSRSEMNVSTLELGDSALYLCASSLEGYANTGELFFGEGSRLTVL.

J is TRBJ2-6 and V is TRBV20-1, with unresolved D. The CDR3 covers 17 residues. Trimming pared 0 bases from V and 0 bases from J, leaving 12 bases between. Germline V gives CDR1 DFQATT, CDR2 SNEGSKA (reference sequence). The CDR3 bases are TGCAGTGCTAGAGATCGGACCATTTTCTCTGGGGCCAACGTCCTGACTTTC. Its protein is CSARDRTIFSGANVLTF.

The chain recombines TRBV20-1 with TRBJ2-5; 8 bases fit TRBD2. This CDR3 spans 15 amino acids. V lost 4 bases to trimming and J lost 5 bases; unmatched junction nucleotides: 12. Germline CDR1 DFQATT, CDR2 SNEGSKA (reference sequence). The CDR3: CSAIPGAGGRETQYF. The CDR3 DNA sequence: TGCAGTGCTATCCCTGGGGCGGGGGGTAGGGAGACCCAGTACTTC.

The DNA of the CDR3 is TGTGCCAGCAGTTACTCCGTGAAAGCTTACACTGAAGCTTTCTTT. Protein product: CASSYSVKAYTEAFF. The chain employs TRBV6-5 and TRBJ1-1, with no clear D. The germline V and J ends were trimmed by 0 bases and 3 bases, with 11 bases remaining between them. The CDR3 consists of 15 residues. From germline, CDR1 is MNHEY and CDR2 SVGAGI.

The chain combines TRBV21-1 with TRBJ2-7. TRBV21-1 has pseudogene status. The CDR3 contains 15 residues. CDR3 nucleotide sequence: TGTGCCAGCAGCAAAGGGACGGCTGCCTACTACGAGCAGTACGTC. This gives the protein CASSKGTAAYYEQYV.

V usage is TRBV20-1 and J usage is TRBJ2-1; TRBD1 matches 7 bases. The CDR3 loop spans 13 amino acids. Germline CDR1 reads DFQATT; CDR2 reads SNEGSKA (reference sequence). The V segment lost 5 bases and the J segment 8 bases; nucleotides outside the gene matches: 9. The CDR3 nucleotides read TGCAGTGCTCGGACAGGCAACACCGATGAGCAGTTCTTC. Protein product: CSARTGNTDEQFF.

The chain joins TRBV12-3 or TRBV12-4 to TRBJ2-3, with D tentatively TRBD2 (5 bases). The germline V and J ends were trimmed by 3 bases and 5 bases, with 6 bases remaining between them. This CDR3 has 12 amino acids. The CDR3 DNA sequence: TGTGCCAGCAGTTTCCGGGAAGATACGCAGTATTTT. Amino acids: CASSFREDTQYF.

This clonotype was recorded only once. The chain carries TRBV29-1 and TRBJ1-1, with 7 bases lining up with TRBD1. V shed 6 bases, J shed 5 bases, and the junction held 9 bases outside the gene matches. CDR3 length: 13 residues. Germline loops: CDR1 SQVTM, CDR2 ANQGSEA. The CDR3 protein is CSVRGGGRTEAFF. The CDR3 DNA reads as TGCAGCGTACGAGGAGGGGGCAGAACTGAAGCTTTCTTT.